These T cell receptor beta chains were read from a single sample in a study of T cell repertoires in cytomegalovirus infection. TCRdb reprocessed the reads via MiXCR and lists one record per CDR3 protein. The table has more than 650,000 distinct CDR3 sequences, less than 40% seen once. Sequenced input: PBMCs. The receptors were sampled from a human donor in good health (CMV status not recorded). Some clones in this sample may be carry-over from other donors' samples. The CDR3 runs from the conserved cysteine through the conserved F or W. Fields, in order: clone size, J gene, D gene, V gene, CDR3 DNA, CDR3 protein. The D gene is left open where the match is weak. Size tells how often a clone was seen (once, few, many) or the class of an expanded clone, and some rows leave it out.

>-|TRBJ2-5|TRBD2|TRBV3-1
TGTGCCAGCAGCCAAAGAGCGGGAGAGGGAGAGACCCAGTACTTC
CASSQRAGEGETQYF
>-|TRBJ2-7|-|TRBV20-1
TGCAGTGCTAAGGACAGGTTTGGGGGGTACGAGCAGTACTTC
CSAKDRFGGYEQYF
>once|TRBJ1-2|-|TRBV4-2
TGTGCCAGCAGCCAAGATACGACCCTTGTAGGCTACACCTTC
CASSQDTTLVGYTF
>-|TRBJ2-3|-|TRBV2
TGTGCCAGCAGTGGCCAGGGAGAGGTCCATACGCAGTATTTT
CASSGQGEVHTQYF
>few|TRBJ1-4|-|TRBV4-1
TGCGCCAGCAGCCAGGAAACAACTAGGGTTGAAAAACTGTTTTTT
CASSQETTRVEKLFF
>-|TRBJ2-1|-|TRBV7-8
TGTGCCAGCAGCTTACGAACCTTGTCCAATGAGCAGTTCTTC
CASSLRTLSNEQFF
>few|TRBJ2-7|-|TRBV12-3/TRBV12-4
TGTGCCAGCAGTTCCTCATCTACTAGGGGGTTCTCCGAGCAGTACTTC
CASSSSSTRGFSEQYF
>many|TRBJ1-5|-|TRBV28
TGTGCCAGCAGGGCGAGCAGGGTTGGGCAGCCCCAGCATTTT
CASRASRVGQPQHF
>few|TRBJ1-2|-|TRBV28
TGTGCCAGCAGAGGCGAACAGGGTTTTACGTACTATGGCTACACCTTC
CASRGEQGFTYYGYTF
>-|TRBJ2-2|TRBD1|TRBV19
TGTGCCAGTAGTATACGGACAGGGACTGCCGGGGAGCTGTTTTTT
CASSIRTGTAGELFF
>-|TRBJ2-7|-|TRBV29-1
TGCAGCGTTATAATCACCTACGAGCAGTACTTC
CSVIITYEQYF
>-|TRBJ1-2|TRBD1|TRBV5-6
TGTGCCAGCACCTTACAGGGGCTACGGGCGTATGGCTACACCTTC
CASTLQGLRAYGYTF
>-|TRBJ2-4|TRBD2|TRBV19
TGTGCCAGTAGTATTTCCTTGCGGGAGGCCAAAAACATTCAGTACTTC
CASSISLREAKNIQYF
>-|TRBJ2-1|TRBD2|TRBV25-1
TGTGCCAGCAGTGATCCTAGCGGGACATACAATGAGCAGTTCTTC
CASSDPSGTYNEQFF
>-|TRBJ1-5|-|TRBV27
TGTGCCAGCGGGGGATACGGGACAAGACGAAATCAGCCCCAGCATTTT
CASGGYGTRRNQPQHF
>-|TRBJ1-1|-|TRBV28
TGTGCCAGCAGTTTACTTCCGATGCTGCGAGAAGCTTTCTTT
CASSLLPMLREAFF
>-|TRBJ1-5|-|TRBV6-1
TGTGCCAGCAGTGAAGAAACAGTCCGCAGCAATCAGCCCCAGCATTTT
CASSEETVRSNQPQHF
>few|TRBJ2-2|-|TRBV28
TGTGCCAGCAGTTTTTTAGGGAGTACCGGGGAGCTGTTTTTT
CASSFLGSTGELFF
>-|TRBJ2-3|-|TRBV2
TGTGACAGCAGTGAGTACTTGGCCGGCACAGATACGCAGTATTTT
CDSSEYLAGTDTQYF
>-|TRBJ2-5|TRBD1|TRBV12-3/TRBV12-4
TGTGCCAGCAGTTTATTCCCGGGACAGCAAGAGACCCAGTACTTC
CASSLFPGQQETQYF
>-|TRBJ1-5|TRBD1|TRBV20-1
TGCAGTGCCAAGGGAGGGACAGCTAATCAGCCCCAGCATTTT
CSAKGGTANQPQHF
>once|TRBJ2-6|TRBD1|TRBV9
TGTGCCAGCAGCTACCGCTTAAGACAGGGGATAGTTGCTGGGGCCAACGTCCTGACTTTC
CASSYRLRQGIVAGANVLTF
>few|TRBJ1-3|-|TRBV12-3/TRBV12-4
TGTGCGAGCACTGGGTTTTCGGGAAACACCATATATTTT
CASTGFSGNTIYF
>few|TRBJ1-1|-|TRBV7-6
TGTGCCAGCAGCTTCCAACAGGGACACTCGGGCACTGAAGCTTTCTTT
CASSFQQGHSGTEAFF
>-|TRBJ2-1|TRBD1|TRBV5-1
TGCGCCAGCAGCTTGACAGGGGGAACCTACAATGAGCAGTTCTTC
CASSLTGGTYNEQFF
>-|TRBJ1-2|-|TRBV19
TGTGCCAGTAGCCCGATGGGGGGCCCGATGGTCTATGGCTACACCTTC
CASSPMGGPMVYGYTF
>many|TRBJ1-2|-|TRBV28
TGTGCCAGCAGTTTATCAGGGACCTATGGCTACACCTTC
CASSLSGTYGYTF
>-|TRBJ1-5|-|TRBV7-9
TGTGCCAGCAGCTTAGACGGAAGGCAGCCCCAGCATTTT
CASSLDGRQPQHF
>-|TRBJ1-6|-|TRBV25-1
TGTGCCAGCAGAGTTGCCGGGACTTTTAATTCACCCCTCCACTTT
CASRVAGTFNSPLHF
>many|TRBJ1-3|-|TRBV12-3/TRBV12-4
TGTGCCAGCAGCTTGTCCGGCGCTGGAAACACCATATATTTT
CASSLSGAGNTIYF
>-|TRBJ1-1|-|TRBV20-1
TGCAGTGCCGTTCCCGGGGGTCTGGGTAGCACTGAAGCTTTCTTT
CSAVPGGLGSTEAFF
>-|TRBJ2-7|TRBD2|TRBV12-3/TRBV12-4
TGTGCCAGCATTCAGGTGGGACTAGCGAAACGCGAGCAGTACTTC
CASIQVGLAKREQYF
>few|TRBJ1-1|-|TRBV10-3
TGTGCCATCACGAACAGCTCATTTAACGAAGCTTTCTTT
CAITNSSFNEAFF
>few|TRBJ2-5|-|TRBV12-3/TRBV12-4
TGTGCCAGCAGTGGAGACCGGGCGGCAGAGACCCAGTACTTC
CASSGDRAAETQYF
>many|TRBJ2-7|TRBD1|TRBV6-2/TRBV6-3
TGTGCCAGCAACCCGGGACAGGGCCTCTCCTACGAGCAGTACTTC
CASNPGQGLSYEQYF
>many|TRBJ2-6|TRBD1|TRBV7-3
TGTGCCAGCAGCCCAGCGGGACAGGGGCCCTCTGGGGCCAACGTCCTGACTTTC
CASSPAGQGPSGANVLTF
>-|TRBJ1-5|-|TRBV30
TGTGCCTGGAGCCAGGGTTCGTATAGCAATCAGCCCCAGCATTTT
CAWSQGSYSNQPQHF
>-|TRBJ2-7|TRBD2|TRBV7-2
TGTGCCAGCAGCTTAGTCACTAGCGAGGACGAGCAGTACTTC
CASSLVTSEDEQYF
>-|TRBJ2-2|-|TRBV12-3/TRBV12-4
TGTGCCAGCCTCTTTGAAGTCATCTTTGGGGCACGAACCGGGGAGCTGTTTTTT
CASLFEVIFGARTGELFF
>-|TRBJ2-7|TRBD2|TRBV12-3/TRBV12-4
TGTGCCAGCAGTTCTGGACTAGCGGGGGGATACGAGCAGTACTTC
CASSSGLAGGYEQYF
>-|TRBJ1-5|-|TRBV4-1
TGCGCCAGCAGCCAAGACGAAGTACAGGTTCTACAGCCCCAGCATTTT
CASSQDEVQVLQPQHF
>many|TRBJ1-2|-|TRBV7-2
TGTGCCAGCAGCCCCTCGGGGGATGGCTACACCTTC
CASSPSGDGYTF
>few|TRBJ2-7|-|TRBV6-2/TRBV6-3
TGTGCCAGCAGTTCCGGGGTCGGCGAGCAGTACTTC
CASSSGVGEQYF
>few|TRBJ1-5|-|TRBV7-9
TGTGCCAGCAGCTTAGGTCCAAGCCCCTATCAGCCCCAGCATTTT
CASSLGPSPYQPQHF
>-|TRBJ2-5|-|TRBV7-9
TGTGCCAGCAGCCACGACGCGAAGGAGACCCAGTACTTC
CASSHDAKETQYF
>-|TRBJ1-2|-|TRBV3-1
TGTGCCAGCAGCCAAGGGGAAGGGGATAGAAATGGCTACACCTTC
CASSQGEGDRNGYTF
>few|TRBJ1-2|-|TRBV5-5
TGTGCCAGCAGCTTAGATCGGGGGGGGTCTGGCTACACCTTC
CASSLDRGGSGYTF
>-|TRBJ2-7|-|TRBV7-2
TGTGCCAGCAGCTTAGAGGGCAGGGGCTCCTACGAGCAGTACTTC
CASSLEGRGSYEQYF
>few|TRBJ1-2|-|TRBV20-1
TGCAGTGCTCCCACCCCAGGGTCCTATGGCTACACCTTC
CSAPTPGSYGYTF
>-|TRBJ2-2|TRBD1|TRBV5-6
TGTGCCAGCAGCTTGGGTCAGACAGGGAGCACCGGGGAGCTGTTTTTT
CASSLGQTGSTGELFF
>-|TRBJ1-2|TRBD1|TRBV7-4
TGTGCCAGCAGCTTCCTTACAGGGGCTGACTATGGCTACACCTTC
CASSFLTGADYGYTF
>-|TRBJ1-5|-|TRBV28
TGTGCCAGCAGCACGATAAGGGGGTATAGCAATCAGCCCCAGCATTTT
CASSTIRGYSNQPQHF
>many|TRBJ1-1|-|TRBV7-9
TGTGCCAGCAGCGGACAGCATTCTACCACTGAAGCTTTCTTT
CASSGQHSTTEAFF
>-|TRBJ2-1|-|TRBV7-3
TGTGCCAGCAGCTTAGGTAACCCGGCGAGCTCCTACAATGAGCAGTTCTTC
CASSLGNPASSYNEQFF
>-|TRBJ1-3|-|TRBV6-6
TGTGCCAGCGGGGGGGGGTTACAGGGCTCAGGAAACACCATATATTTT
CASGGGLQGSGNTIYF
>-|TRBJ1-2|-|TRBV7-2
TGTGACAGCAGAATTACAGGGCTCGACTATGGCTACACCTTC
CDSRITGLDYGYTF